This T cell receptor beta chain stems from a study of OX40 agonist ivuxolimab in advanced cancers. Study details: Previous treatment with anti-PD-1, anti-PD-L1 or anti-CTLA-4 therapy was allowed; 40% had received some.

A remark on this clone: No antigen is known for it.

Assay used: immunoSEQ multiplex PCR; TCRdb lists only in-frame clones, some missing. The sample carries about 61,000 clones, around 91% recorded once. Trimming took off 1 base at V and 0 bases at J, with 11 bases between the two ends. The germline V gene encodes CDR1 MNHNY and CDR2 SVGAGI (reference sequence). The CDR3 covers 16 residues. Whole-study findings and limits: Expanded clones were, on average, more numerous among CD8+ T cells than CD4+. Doses of 0.1 to 3.0 mg/kg were accompanied by clonal expansion of CD4+ and CD8+ blood T cells by week 6.

This chain joins TRBV6-6 and TRBJ2-3, with D possibly called TRBD1 or TRBD2 (5 bases each). Sequenced material: CD4+ or CD8+ T cells sorted from blood, taken in a trial of the OX40 agonist ivuxolimab. The sequence was collected from an adult with an advanced solid tumor such as melanoma, head and neck, liver or kidney cancer. The CDR3 loop reads CASSYFGDQSTDTQYF. As DNA, the CDR3 is TGTGCCAGCAGTTACTTTGGGGACCAAAGCACAGATACGCAGTATTTT.